These 29 T cell receptor beta chains share one sample of origin, sequenced in a study of T cells in Graves' hyperthyroidism and ophthalmopathy. TCR beta CDR3 regions were amplified from RNA. HTBI primers were employed in a first-round RT-PCR of the TCR CDR3. TCRdb used MiXCR to reprocess the multiplex PCR reads, holding one entry per CDR3 protein. The table records about 640,000 distinct CDR3 sequences, less than 25% of them present only once. Sequenced input: blood. These receptors all come from a young man with Graves' ophthalmopathy.

This clonotype was picked up many times. The chain uses TRBV30 and TRBJ1-2; possible D gene TRBD1, 6 bases. The CDR3 contains 13 residues. V lost 1 base and J lost 8, with 14 bases in between. Germline values: CDR1 GTSNPN, CDR2 SVGIG (reference sequence). Here the CDR3 reads CAWSGQGWWGYTF. CDR3 DNA sequence: TGTGCCTGGAGTGGTCAGGGGTGGTGGGGCTACACCTTC.

The chain employs TRBV7-2 and TRBJ1-2; D gene ambiguous. The CDR3 loop spans 13 amino acids. Trimming stripped 3 bases from V and 2 bases from J, with 7 bases between. Looked up from germline, CDR1 is SGHTA and CDR2 is FQGNSA. This chain's CDR3 is CASSFDMNYGYTF. The CDR3, as DNA: TGTGCCAGCAGCTTTGACATGAACTATGGCTACACCTTC. Filled out from reference TRBV7-2 and TRBJ1-2, the complete variable domain reads GAGVSQSPSNKVTEKGKDVELRCDPISGHTALYWYRQSLGQGLEFLIYFQGNSAPDKSGLPSDRFSAERTGGSVSTLTIQRTQQEDSAVYLCASSFDMNYGYTFGSGTRLTVV.

This clonotype was detected ten times or more. The chain combines TRBV7-9 with TRBJ1-2; no clear D gene. The germline V gene encodes CDR1 SEHNR and CDR2 FQNEAQ (reference sequence). CDR3 length: 12 residues. V was clipped by 5 bases and J by 4 bases, with 8 bases between them. The CDR3, as DNA: TGTGCCAGCAGCCCCGGGGTCTATGGCTACACCTTC. Amino acid sequence: CASSPGVYGYTF.

The sample holds many counts of this clonotype. This rearrangement joins TRBV28 to TRBJ2-7, with TRBD2 as a possible D gene (6 bases). The V gene's germline CDR1 is MDHEN and CDR2 SYDVKM. The CDR3 spans 14 residues. Trimming stripped 7 bases from V and 5 bases from J, with 18 bases between. Here the CDR3 reads CASNSGGIVNEQYF. As DNA, the CDR3 is TGTGCCAGCAACTCCGGGGGAATAGTGAACGAGCAGTACTTC. Using reference TRBV28 and TRBJ2-7 for the parts outside the CDR3, the full variable domain is DVKVTQSSRYLVKRTGEKVFLECVQDMDHENMFWYRQDPGLGLRLIYFSYDVKMKEKGDIPEGYSVSREKKERFSLILESASTNQTSMYLCASNSGGIVNEQYFGPGTRLTVT.

This chain connects TRBV6-1 to TRBJ2-7, with 7 nucleotides matching TRBD1. With 6 bases clipped from V and 2 bases from J, the junction kept 7 bases outside the gene matches. This CDR3 has 14 residues. Germline CDR1 and CDR2: MNHNS and SASEGT. The CDR3 DNA follows: TGTGCCAGCAGCTCGACAGGGAGCACCTACGAGCAGTACTTC. It encodes CASSSTGSTYEQYF.

This clonotype has only a few counts. The V call is TRBV13, the J call TRBJ2-7; 9 nucleotides line up with TRBD1. This CDR3 is 14 amino acids long. Germline V gene sequence: CDR1 PRHDT, CDR2 FYEKMQ (reference sequence). V trimming: 9 bases; J trimming: 2 bases; junction bases outside the gene matches: 8. The CDR3 DNA is TGTGCCAGTCTTTGGACAGGGGCTCCCTACGAGCAGTACTTC. It codes for CASLWTGAPYEQYF.

As regards this clonotype: Germline is not matched at one junction end, which may reflect a read error. The chain links TRBV5-1 to TRBJ2-1; D is possibly TRBD2 (6 bases). The CDR3 has 15 residues. Per the germline V gene, CDR1 is SGHRS and CDR2 is YFSETQ. CDR3 loop: CASSSGTSSYNEQLF. CDR3 sequence (DNA): TGCGCCAGCAGCTCCGGGACTTCGTCGTACAATGAGCAGCTCTTC.

V and J are TRBV27 and TRBJ1-5, with 9 bases fitting TRBD1. Unmatched junction bases numbered 10, after V lost 5 bases and J lost 2 bases. Germline CDR1 is MNHEY and CDR2 is SMNVEV (reference sequence). This CDR3 is 17 amino acids long. The CDR3 here is CASSRTGATAGNQPQHF. The CDR3 nucleotides read TGTGCCAGCAGTAGGACAGGGGCCACAGCCGGCAATCAGCCCCAGCATTTT.

DNA for the CDR3: TGTGCCAGTAGTATCAGGGTCATTAACACCGGGGAGCTGTTTTTT. Protein sequence: CASSIRVINTGELFF. The rearrangement uses TRBV19 and TRBJ2-2; D is perhaps TRBD1 (5 bases). Germline V CDR1 and CDR2: LNHDA, SQIVND (reference sequence). Trimming shortened V by 3 bases and J by 2 bases, and 10 bases separated the two germline ends. This CDR3 has 15 amino acids. Complete variable domain (other parts from reference TRBV19 and TRBJ2-2): DGGITQSPKYLFRKEGQNVTLSCEQNLNHDAMYWYRQDPGQGLRLIYYSQIVNDFQKGDIAEGYSVSREKKESFPLTVTSAQKNPTAFYLCASSIRVINTGELFFGEGSRLTVL.

This clonotype was recorded a few times. V gene TRBV20-1 combines with J gene TRBJ1-4, with D possibly matching TRBD1 (6 bases). CDR1 is DFQATT and CDR2 is SNEGSKA in the germline V gene (reference sequence). The V gene lost 4 bases and the J gene lost 5 bases, with 14 bases spanning the gap. The CDR3 has 14 amino acids. The CDR3 bases are TGCAGTGCTAACCGGGGGCCTACAAATGAAAAACTGTTTTTT. This translates into CSANRGPTNEKLFF.

This clonotype was detected only a few times. This rearrangement joins TRBV12-3 or TRBV12-4 to TRBJ1-5, with 8 bases that match TRBD1. V gave up 6 bases and J gave up 5 bases; unmatched junction bases: 6. This CDR3 region has 14 residues. The CDR3 nucleotides are TGTGCCAGCAGCATAGACAGGGGCTATCAGCCCCAGCATTTT. It translates to CASSIDRGYQPQHF.

A few counts support this clonotype. This chain joins TRBV20-1 and TRBJ2-1; D is unclear. Looked up from germline, CDR1 is DFQATT and CDR2 is SNEGSKA (reference sequence). Trimming left V 1 base short and J 6 bases short, with 13 bases between. The CDR3 is 14 amino acids. The DNA for the CDR3 is TGCAGTGCTAGAGGGATCACCCGGTCCAATGAGCAGTTCTTC. It encodes CSARGITRSNEQFF.

The rearrangement joins TRBV29-1 to TRBJ2-6; maybe TRBD1 (5 bases). The CDR3 extends over 17 amino acids. The germline CDR1 and CDR2 sequences are SQVTM and ANQGSEA. V dropped 1 base and J dropped 0 bases, with 13 bases sitting between them. In DNA form, the CDR3 reads TGCAGCGTTGAAGTTCGACAGCTACACTCTGGGGCCAACGTCCTGACTTTC. As protein: CSVEVRQLHSGANVLTF.

This clonotype was seen ten or more times. The chain's CDR3 is CASSPGDGGYEQYF. The DNA for the CDR3 is TGTGCCAGCTCACCCGGAGATGGCGGCTACGAGCAGTACTTC. The rearrangement links TRBV18 to TRBJ2-7; D is unresolved. This CDR3 has 14 residues. Germline V gene lookup returns CDR1 KGHSH and CDR2 LQKENI. Trimming pared 3 bases from V and 3 bases from J, leaving 12 bases between. The full variable domain, with the rest looked up from reference TRBV18 and TRBJ2-7, is NAGVMQNPRHLVRRRGQEARLRCSPMKGHSHVYWYRQLPEEGLKFMVYLQKENIIDESGMPKERFSAEFPKEGPSILRIQQVVRGDSAAYFCASSPGDGGYEQYFGPGTRLTVT.

The rearrangement links TRBV29-1 to TRBJ2-2, with 8 bases lining up with TRBD2. J gave up 5 bases and V 5 bases, and 7 bases lay outside the gene matches. The CDR3 sequence is 14 residues long. Per germline, CDR1 SQVTM and CDR2 ANQGSEA. The chain's CDR3 is CSVLSGIGTGELFF. The CDR3 region has the DNA TGCAGCGTTCTTAGCGGGATCGGGACCGGGGAGCTGTTTTTT.

This clonotype came up many times. The chain uses TRBV5-1 and TRBJ1-2; D not resolved. Trimming cost V 5 bases and J 2 bases, with 7 bases left between them. The CDR3 totals 12 residues. CDR1 and CDR2 (germline): SGHRS, YFSETQ. In nucleotides, the CDR3 is TGCGCCAGCAGACCCGAAAACTATGGCTACACCTTC. Translation: CASRPENYGYTF.

This clonotype was picked up a small number of times. The V gene is TRBV11-3, the J gene TRBJ2-2; 7 nucleotides line up with TRBD1. The CDR3 is 15 amino acids. The germline V gene has CDR1 SGHNT and CDR2 YENEEA. Trimming cost V 5 bases and J 1 base; bases outside gene matches: 4. Here the CDR3 reads CASSAWTGNTGELFF. CDR3 DNA sequence: TGTGCCAGCAGCGCTTGGACAGGGAACACCGGGGAGCTGTTTTTT.

The chain is built from TRBV15 and TRBJ2-5; the D call may be TRBD1 or TRBD2 (7 bases each). This CDR3 comprises 16 residues. Per germline, CDR1 LNHNV and CDR2 YYDKDF (reference sequence). The ends were cut back, 1 base at V and 5 bases at J, with 17 bases in the middle. The CDR3 coding sequence is TGTGCCACCAGCAGAGGGGAGGGGGCAGGGGAGGAGACCCAGTACTTC. Encoded protein: CATSRGEGAGEETQYF.

Only one count was recorded for this clonotype. The chain uses TRBV12-3 or TRBV12-4 and TRBJ2-7, with 7 nucleotides matching TRBD1. The J segment lost 0 bases and the V segment lost 6 bases, leaving 5 bases of the junction unmatched. CDR3 length: 14 amino acids. CDR3 region: CASRTDRASYEQYF. The CDR3 DNA reads as TGTGCCAGCAGGACCGACAGGGCCTCCTACGAGCAGTACTTC.

Many counts were recorded for this clonotype. The chain joins TRBV6-6 to TRBJ1-2, with a possible D match to TRBD1 (5 bases). Germline V lookup: CDR1 MNHNY, CDR2 SVGAGI (reference sequence). V was trimmed by 0 bases and J by 6 bases, leaving 8 bases between them. The CDR3 totals 13 residues. This CDR3 is CASSYSEGHGYTF. As DNA, the CDR3 is TGTGCCAGCAGTTACTCCGAGGGGCATGGCTACACCTTC.

J is TRBJ2-5 and V is TRBV4-2; D may be TRBD1 (6 bases). Germline values: CDR1 LGHNA, CDR2 YNFKEQ. Trimming pared 3 bases from V and 5 bases from J, leaving 16 bases between. CDR3 size: 15 residues. In DNA form, the CDR3 reads TGTGCCAGCAGCCAGTCGACTGGGGGCGCGGAGACCCAGTACTTC. It translates to CASSQSTGGAETQYF.

In its sample, this clonotype was seen many times. The rearrangement links TRBV12-3 or TRBV12-4 to TRBJ2-4; 16 bases are a match to TRBD2. V shed 6 bases and J 0 bases; nucleotides not matched to a gene: 5. The CDR3 totals 18 residues. Here the CDR3 reads CASSYGTSGRAAKNIQYF. CDR3 nucleotides: TGTGCCAGCAGCTACGGGACTAGCGGGAGGGCAGCCAAAAACATTCAGTACTTC.

At least ten counts were recorded for this clonotype. J is TRBJ1-3 and V is TRBV30; D remains unclear. Germline assignment: CDR1 GTSNPN and CDR2 SVGIG (reference sequence). The CDR3 length is 15 residues. V lost 1 base and J lost 0, with 10 bases in between. CDR3 amino acids: CAWSDGGFSGNTIYF. CDR3 in DNA: TGTGCCTGGAGTGATGGAGGGTTCTCTGGAAACACCATATATTTT.

This clonotype came up a few times. This chain joins TRBV7-2 and TRBJ2-5; D ambiguous. V gave up 5 bases and J gave up 3 bases, with 4 bases separating them. Germline CDR1 and CDR2: SGHTA and FQGNSA. The CDR3 sequence is 11 residues long. The CDR3 reads CASSKKETQYF. For the CDR3, the DNA is TGTGCCAGCAGCAAGAAAGAGACCCAGTACTTC.

This clonotype was observed a few times. The chain combines TRBV13 with TRBJ2-1, with 8 bases identical to TRBD1. CDR3 length equals 15 residues. With V trimmed by 5 bases and J by 8 bases, 11 bases remained unmatched. Germline V gene lookup returns CDR1 PRHDT and CDR2 FYEKMQ (reference sequence). The chain's CDR3 is CASSTPGTGSDEQFF. The CDR3 DNA is TGTGCCAGCAGCACGCCCGGGACAGGAAGCGATGAGCAGTTCTTC.

The V and J genes are TRBV20-1 and TRBJ2-1; TRBD2 agrees at 7 bases. This CDR3 has 19 amino acids. Trimming removed 6 bases from V and 0 bases from J; junction bases left unmatched: 20. Germline lookup yields CDR1 DFQATT and CDR2 SNEGSKA (reference sequence). CDR3 DNA sequence: TGCAGTGCGATTATGGCGGGAAGCGTCCGCGGGAGCTCCTACAATGAGCAGTTCTTC. Translating it yields CSAIMAGSVRGSSYNEQFF.

In this sample, this clonotype turned up once. With a much larger clone just one base away, this may be a read error. The chain is built from TRBV7-2 and TRBJ2-7; D is uncertain. Germline V gene lookup returns CDR1 SGHTA and CDR2 FQGNSA. The CDR3 is made up of 15 amino acids. The CDR3 spells CANSLEASSAYEQYF. CDR3 DNA sequence: TGTGCCAACAGCTTAGAGGCCAGCAGTGCCTACGAGCAGTACTTC.

The table lists this clonotype with a few counts. The CDR3 spells CASSLPSGRKETQYF. The DNA of the CDR3 is TGTGCCAGCAGTTTACCTAGCGGGAGGAAAGAGACCCAGTACTTC. The gene calls are TRBV12-3 or TRBV12-4 and TRBJ2-5, with 11 bases lining up with TRBD2. The CDR3 contains 15 residues. J gave up 3 bases and V 2 bases, and 2 bases lay outside the gene matches.

Only a few counts were recorded for this clonotype. The gene calls are TRBV19 and TRBJ2-1; 7 bases match TRBD1. Germline V gene data show CDR1 as LNHDA and CDR2 as SQIVND (reference sequence). Trimming cost V 8 bases and J 5 bases; bases outside gene matches: 6. This CDR3 spans 13 amino acids. The CDR3 bases are TGTGCCAGTGGCCGGACAGGCAACAATGAGCAGTTCTTC. Its translation is CASGRTGNNEQFF. Full variable domain (rest looked up from reference TRBV19 and TRBJ2-1): DGGITQSPKYLFRKEGQNVTLSCEQNLNHDAMYWYRQDPGQGLRLIYYSQIVNDFQKGDIAEGYSVSREKKESFPLTVTSAQKNPTAFYLCASGRTGNNEQFFGPGTRLTVL.